This TCR beta chain was found in a study of CD8+CD57+ T cells in acquired aplastic anemia. Looking at the study overall: DNA from sorted CD4+ and CD8+ cells averaged around 3.5 ug. Findings and limits, study-wide: Controls and patients did not differ significantly in CD8+ Simpson's diversity.

Comments on this clonotype: The target antigen is unknown.

CDR3 length equals 14 residues. Between the trimmed V and J ends, which lost 5 bases and 2 bases, there was a span of 16 bases. CDR1 is DFQATT, CDR2 SNEGSKA, per germline (reference sequence). Sequencing involved patients with CD8+CD57+ cell expansion previously shown by flow cytometry. The enrolled patients all had severe acquired aplastic anemia. Patients had received no therapy at the time of blood sampling. Genomic DNA, the template, was used for profiling of the TCR beta VDJ and CDR3. TCRdb processed the reads anew with MiXCR; each CDR3 protein has one entry. The repertoire has 210,000 or so distinct CDR3 sequences, around 49% of them found once; the top ten carry 20%.

Sequenced input: sorted CD4+, CD8+, or CD8+CD57+ T cells (not recorded which) from PBMCs. The V and J genes are TRBV20-1 and TRBJ2-7; D possibly uses TRBD1 or TRBD2 (5 bases each). The receptor was derived from a human donor with aplastic anemia. The CDR3 sequence is CSALTGQNTYEQYF. CDR3 nucleotide sequence: TGCAGTGCTTTAACGGGGCAGAACACCTACGAGCAGTACTTC.